Listed below are T cell receptor beta chains from one sample, sequenced in a study of blood T cells in healthy people across ages. TCRdb re-analysed the 5' RACE reads in MiXCR, keeping a single row per CDR3 protein. Of about 590,000 distinct CDR3 sequences in the sample, about 30% were seen once. Sequencing was done on a sample of blood. Receptor source: a woman aged 80 or over in good health. Each CDR3 is given with its conserved first and last residue. Fields, in order: V gene, J gene, clone size, D gene, CDR3 DNA, CDR3 protein. The D gene is left open where the match is weak. Size is stated for part of the rows, as once, few or many counts, or as a class when the clone is expanded.

v_call: TRBV7-3; j_call: TRBJ2-1; clone_size: once; d_call: -; cdr3_nt: TGTGCCAGCAGCGCGGCTTGGGCAGGGTATGAGCAGTTCTTC; cdr3_aa: CASSAAWAGYEQFF
v_call: TRBV6-1; j_call: TRBJ2-6; clone_size: -; d_call: -; cdr3_nt: TGTGCCAGCAGTGTAGGTGGTTCCGCGAACGTCCTGACTTTC; cdr3_aa: CASSVGGSANVLTF
v_call: TRBV4-2; j_call: TRBJ2-2; clone_size: -; d_call: -; cdr3_nt: TGTGCCAGCAGCCAAGAGGTGACACTCACCGGGGAGCTGTTTTTT; cdr3_aa: CASSQEVTLTGELFF
v_call: TRBV12-3/TRBV12-4; j_call: TRBJ1-2; clone_size: many; d_call: TRBD1; cdr3_nt: TGTGCCAGCAGTCCATCGGACAGGGGAGCCTATGGCTACACCTTC; cdr3_aa: CASSPSDRGAYGYTF
v_call: TRBV27; j_call: TRBJ1-1; clone_size: -; d_call: -; cdr3_nt: TGTGCCAGCAGTTTATCGGGGGGGTCTGAAGCTTTCTTT; cdr3_aa: CASSLSGGSEAFF
v_call: TRBV7-6; j_call: TRBJ2-5; clone_size: -; d_call: TRBD1; cdr3_nt: TGTGCCAGCAGCTCCGGGGACAGGGGAGTTGAGCAGTACTTC; cdr3_aa: CASSSGDRGVEQYF
v_call: TRBV7-2; j_call: TRBJ1-1; clone_size: many; d_call: -; cdr3_nt: TGTGCCAGCAGCTTAAGACAGATATCGAACACTGAAGCTTTCTTT; cdr3_aa: CASSLRQISNTEAFF
v_call: TRBV20-1; j_call: TRBJ1-4; clone_size: -; d_call: -; cdr3_nt: TGCAGTGCCCCAAACGGAGGTTACGAAAAACTGTTTTTT; cdr3_aa: CSAPNGGYEKLFF
v_call: TRBV6-2/TRBV6-3; j_call: TRBJ2-1; clone_size: many; d_call: TRBD2; cdr3_nt: TGTGCCAGCAGTTCTTTGACTAGCGGGGGATTTCAGAATGAGCAGTTCTTC; cdr3_aa: CASSSLTSGGFQNEQFF
v_call: TRBV20-1; j_call: TRBJ2-3; clone_size: many; d_call: TRBD2; cdr3_nt: TGCAGTGCTCAGATAGCGGGGAGTCGCACAGATACGCAGTATTTT; cdr3_aa: CSAQIAGSRTDTQYF
v_call: TRBV27; j_call: TRBJ2-1; clone_size: many; d_call: -; cdr3_nt: TGTGCCAGCAGCCGGAACGGGACGGGTGAGCAGTTCTTC; cdr3_aa: CASSRNGTGEQFF
v_call: TRBV2; j_call: TRBJ2-5; clone_size: many; d_call: TRBD1; cdr3_nt: TGTGCCAGCATCGGGGACAGGGCGGCAAGGGAGACCCAGTACTTC; cdr3_aa: CASIGDRAARETQYF
v_call: TRBV27; j_call: TRBJ1-2; clone_size: few; d_call: TRBD1; cdr3_nt: TGTGCCGGCAGTTTACTTGGACAGGGGGCCCATGGCTACACCTTC; cdr3_aa: CAGSLLGQGAHGYTF
v_call: TRBV27; j_call: TRBJ2-5; clone_size: many; d_call: -; cdr3_nt: TGTGCCAGCAGTAAAACCGCGGACGGTGAGACCCAGTACTTC; cdr3_aa: CASSKTADGETQYF
v_call: TRBV2; j_call: TRBJ2-1; clone_size: -; d_call: -; cdr3_nt: TGTGCCTCCTCCCGCTCTAGCGTAAAAAACAATGAGCAGTTCTTC; cdr3_aa: CASSRSSVKNNEQFF
v_call: TRBV10-3; j_call: TRBJ1-1; clone_size: -; d_call: -; cdr3_nt: TGTGCCATCACGGACGTGGGGCATGAAGCTTTCTTT; cdr3_aa: CAITDVGHEAFF
v_call: TRBV5-1; j_call: TRBJ2-2; clone_size: -; d_call: TRBD1; cdr3_nt: TGCGCCAGCAGCGCCAGACAGGGGAACACCGGGGAGCTGTTTTTT; cdr3_aa: CASSARQGNTGELFF
v_call: TRBV6-1; j_call: TRBJ1-1; clone_size: many; d_call: -; cdr3_nt: TGTGCCAGCATGCACGGGGGGAACACTGAAGCTTTCTTT; cdr3_aa: CASMHGGNTEAFF
v_call: TRBV30; j_call: TRBJ1-4; clone_size: -; d_call: -; cdr3_nt: TGTGCCTGGACCCGGCATGGGGCCGAAAAACTGTTTTTT; cdr3_aa: CAWTRHGAEKLFF